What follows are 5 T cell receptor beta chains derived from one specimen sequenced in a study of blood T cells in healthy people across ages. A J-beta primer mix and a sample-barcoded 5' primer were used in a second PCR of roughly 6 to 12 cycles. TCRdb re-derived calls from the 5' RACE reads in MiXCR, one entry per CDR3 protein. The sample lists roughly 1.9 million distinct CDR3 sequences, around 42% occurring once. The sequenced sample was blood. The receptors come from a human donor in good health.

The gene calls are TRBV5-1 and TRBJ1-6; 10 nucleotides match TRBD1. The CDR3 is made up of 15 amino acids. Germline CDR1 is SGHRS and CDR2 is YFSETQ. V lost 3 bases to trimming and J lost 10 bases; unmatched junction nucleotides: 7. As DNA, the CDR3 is TGCGCCAGCAGCTGGACGGGACAGGGGACCTCACCCCTCCACTTT. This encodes CASSWTGQGTSPLHF.

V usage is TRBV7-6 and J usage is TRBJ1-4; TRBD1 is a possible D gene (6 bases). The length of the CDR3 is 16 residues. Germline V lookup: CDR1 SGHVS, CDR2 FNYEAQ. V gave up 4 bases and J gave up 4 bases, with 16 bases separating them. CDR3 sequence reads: CASSSRPGHLNEKLFF. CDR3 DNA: TGTGCCAGCAGCTCCAGGCCGGGACACCTTAATGAAAAACTGTTTTTT.

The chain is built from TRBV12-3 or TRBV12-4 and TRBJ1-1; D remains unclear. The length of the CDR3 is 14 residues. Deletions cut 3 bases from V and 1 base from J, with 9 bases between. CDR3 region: CASSFHAGNTEAFF. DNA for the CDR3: TGTGCCAGCAGTTTTCACGCAGGGAACACTGAAGCTTTCTTT.

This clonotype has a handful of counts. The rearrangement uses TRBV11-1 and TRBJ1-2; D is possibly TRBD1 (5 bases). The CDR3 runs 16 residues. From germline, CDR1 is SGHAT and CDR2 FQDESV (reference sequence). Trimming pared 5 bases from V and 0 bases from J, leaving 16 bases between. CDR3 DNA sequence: TGTGCCAGCAGCCCCCACCCCGGGGCCGCTAACTATGGCTACACCTTC. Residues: CASSPHPGAANYGYTF.

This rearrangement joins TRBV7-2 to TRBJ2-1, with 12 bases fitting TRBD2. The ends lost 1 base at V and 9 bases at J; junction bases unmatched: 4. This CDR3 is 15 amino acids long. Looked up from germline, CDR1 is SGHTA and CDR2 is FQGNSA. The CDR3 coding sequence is TGTGCCAGCAGCTTAGGGACTAGCGGGGTTTTTGAGCAGTTCTTC. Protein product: CASSLGTSGVFEQFF.